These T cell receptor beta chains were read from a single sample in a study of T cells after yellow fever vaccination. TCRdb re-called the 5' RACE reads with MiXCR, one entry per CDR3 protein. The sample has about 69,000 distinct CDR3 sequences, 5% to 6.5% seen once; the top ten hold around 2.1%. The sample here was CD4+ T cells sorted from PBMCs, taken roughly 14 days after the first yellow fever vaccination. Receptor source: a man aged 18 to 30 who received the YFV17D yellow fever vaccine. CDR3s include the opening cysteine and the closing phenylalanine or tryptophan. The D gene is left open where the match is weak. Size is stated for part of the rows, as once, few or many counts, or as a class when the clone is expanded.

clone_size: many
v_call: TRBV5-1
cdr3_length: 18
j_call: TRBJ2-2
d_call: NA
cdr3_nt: TGCGCCAGCAGCTGGACCCGGGACACCTTATACCTCACCGGGGAGCTGTTTTTT
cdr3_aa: CASSWTRDTLYLTGELFF

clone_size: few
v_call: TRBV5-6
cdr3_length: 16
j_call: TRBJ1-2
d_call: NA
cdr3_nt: TGTGCCAGCAGTGTTACGGAACGGGAGGGGGTTTATGGCTACACCTTC
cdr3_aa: CASSVTEREGVYGYTF

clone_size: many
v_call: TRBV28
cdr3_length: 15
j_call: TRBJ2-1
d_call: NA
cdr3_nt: TGTGCCAGCAGTCTGAGCGGACAGATGTTGAATGAGCAGTTCTTC
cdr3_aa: CASSLSGQMLNEQFF

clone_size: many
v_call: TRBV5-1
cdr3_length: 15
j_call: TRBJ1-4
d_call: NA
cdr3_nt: TGCGCCAGCAGATCCGACGGTGGAGGGATTGAAAAACTGTTTTTT
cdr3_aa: CASRSDGGGIEKLFF

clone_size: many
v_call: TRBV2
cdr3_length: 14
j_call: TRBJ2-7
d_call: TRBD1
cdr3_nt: TGTGCCAGCAGCGCCGGGACAGGGACTACGAAGCAGTACTTC
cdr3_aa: CASSAGTGTTKQYF

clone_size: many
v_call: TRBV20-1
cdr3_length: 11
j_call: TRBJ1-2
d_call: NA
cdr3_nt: TGCAGTGCTAGGAGAAACTATGGCTACACCTTC
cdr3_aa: CSARRNYGYTF

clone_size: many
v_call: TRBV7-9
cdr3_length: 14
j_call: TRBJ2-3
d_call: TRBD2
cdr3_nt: TGTGCCAGCAGCCCCGGACTAGAGGGAGATACGCAGTATTTT
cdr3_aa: CASSPGLEGDTQYF

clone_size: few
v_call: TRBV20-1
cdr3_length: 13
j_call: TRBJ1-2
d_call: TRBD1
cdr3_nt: TGCAGTGCTAGCCGGGACAGAAACTATGGCTACACCTTC
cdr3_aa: CSASRDRNYGYTF

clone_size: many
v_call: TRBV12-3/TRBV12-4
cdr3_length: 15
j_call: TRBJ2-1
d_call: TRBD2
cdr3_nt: TGTGCCAGCACCCACACTAGCGGGGGGGCCCTGGAGCAGTTCTTC
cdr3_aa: CASTHTSGGALEQFF

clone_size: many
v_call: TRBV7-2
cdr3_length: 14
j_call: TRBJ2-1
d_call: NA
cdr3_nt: TGTGCCAGCAGCCGCTCCGGGACTCCCGATGAGCAGTTCTTC
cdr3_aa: CASSRSGTPDEQFF

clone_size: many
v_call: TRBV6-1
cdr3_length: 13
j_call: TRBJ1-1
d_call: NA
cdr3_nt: TGTGCCAGCGGAAGGGGCGCGGACACTGAAGCTTTCTTT
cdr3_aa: CASGRGADTEAFF

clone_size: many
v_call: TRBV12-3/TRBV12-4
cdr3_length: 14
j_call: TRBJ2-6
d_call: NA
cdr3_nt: TGTGCCAGCAGTCGGGGGCCTGGGGCCAACGTCCTGACTTTC
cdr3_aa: CASSRGPGANVLTF

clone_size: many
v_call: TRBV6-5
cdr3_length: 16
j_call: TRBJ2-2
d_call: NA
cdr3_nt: TGTGCCAGCAGTTACTCGACCGGCAGTGGCACCGGGGAGCTGTTTTTT
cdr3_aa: CASSYSTGSGTGELFF

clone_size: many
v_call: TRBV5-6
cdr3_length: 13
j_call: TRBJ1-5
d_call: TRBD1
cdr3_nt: TGTGCCAGCAGTACAGGGGCAGGGCAGCCCCAGCATTTT
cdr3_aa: CASSTGAGQPQHF

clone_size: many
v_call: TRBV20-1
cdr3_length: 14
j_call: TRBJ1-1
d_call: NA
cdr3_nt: TGCAGTGCAACGACAGGCCTTATGAACACTGAAGCTTTCTTT
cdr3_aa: CSATTGLMNTEAFF

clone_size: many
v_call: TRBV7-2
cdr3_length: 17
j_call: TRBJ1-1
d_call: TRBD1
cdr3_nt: TGTGCCAGCAGCCCCGGTGGGGCAGGGGGCGCGAACACTGAAGCTTTCTTT
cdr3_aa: CASSPGGAGGANTEAFF

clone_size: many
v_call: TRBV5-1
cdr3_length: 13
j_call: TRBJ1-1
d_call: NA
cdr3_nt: TGCGCCAGCAGCTTGGATCCGACAGCTGAAGCTTTCTTT
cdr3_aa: CASSLDPTAEAFF

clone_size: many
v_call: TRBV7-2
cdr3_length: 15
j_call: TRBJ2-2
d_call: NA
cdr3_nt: TGTGCCAGCAGCCCCGAGTCAACGAACACCGGGGAGCTGTTTTTT
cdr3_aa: CASSPESTNTGELFF

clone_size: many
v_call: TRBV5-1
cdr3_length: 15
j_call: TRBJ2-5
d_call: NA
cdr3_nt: TGCGCCAGCAGCTTGGGAGACACGAGCCAAGAGACCCAGTACTTC
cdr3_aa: CASSLGDTSQETQYF

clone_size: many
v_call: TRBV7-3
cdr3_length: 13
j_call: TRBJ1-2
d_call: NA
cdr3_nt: TGTGCCAGCAGCTTAACTCGGGGGGATGGCTACACCTTC
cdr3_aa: CASSLTRGDGYTF

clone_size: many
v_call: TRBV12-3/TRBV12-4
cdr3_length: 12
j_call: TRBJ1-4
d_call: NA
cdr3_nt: TGTGCCAGCAGGCGGACAGTAGAAAAACTGTTTTTT
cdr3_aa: CASRRTVEKLFF

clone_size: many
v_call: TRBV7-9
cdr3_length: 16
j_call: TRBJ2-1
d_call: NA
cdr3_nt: TGTGCCAGCAGCAGTCCCGACAGGAGCTCCTACAATGAGCAGTTCTTC
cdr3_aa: CASSSPDRSSYNEQFF

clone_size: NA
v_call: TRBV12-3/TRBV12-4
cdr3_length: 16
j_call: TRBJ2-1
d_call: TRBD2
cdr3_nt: TGCGCCAGCAGTTTATCTCCGGGGGGGACCGAGAATGAGCAGTTCTTC
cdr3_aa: CASSLSPGGTENEQFF

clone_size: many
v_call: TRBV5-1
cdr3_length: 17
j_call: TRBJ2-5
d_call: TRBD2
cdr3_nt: TGCGCCAGCAGCTTGGGGAGTAGCGGGGCGTACCAAGAGACCCAGTACTTC
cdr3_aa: CASSLGSSGAYQETQYF

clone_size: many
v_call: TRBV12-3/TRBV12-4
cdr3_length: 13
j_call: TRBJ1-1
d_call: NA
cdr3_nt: TGTGCCAGCCAAGGACGCCTGAACACTGAAGCTTTCTTT
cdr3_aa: CASQGRLNTEAFF

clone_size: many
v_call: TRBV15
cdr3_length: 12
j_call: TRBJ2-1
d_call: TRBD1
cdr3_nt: TGTGCCACCAGCAGAGACCGACAGGGTCGGTTCTTC
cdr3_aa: CATSRDRQGRFF

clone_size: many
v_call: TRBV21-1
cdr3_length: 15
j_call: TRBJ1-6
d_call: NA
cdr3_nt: TGTGCCAGCAGCAAAGTGCAGGGGGCTGATTCACCCCTCCACTTT
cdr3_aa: CASSKVQGADSPLHF

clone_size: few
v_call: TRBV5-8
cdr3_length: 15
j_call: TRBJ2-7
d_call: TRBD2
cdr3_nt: TGTGCCAGCAGCTTAGGACTAGCGGACTCCTACGAGCAGTACTTC
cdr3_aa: CASSLGLADSYEQYF

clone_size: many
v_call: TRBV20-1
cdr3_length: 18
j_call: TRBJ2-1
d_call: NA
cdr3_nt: TGCAGTGCTAGAGATCTCTTGAAGGGCGTTAGCTCCTACAATGAGCAGTTCTTC
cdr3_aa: CSARDLLKGVSSYNEQFF

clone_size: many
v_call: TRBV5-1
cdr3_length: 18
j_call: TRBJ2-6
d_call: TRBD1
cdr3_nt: TGCGCCAGCAGCTTGGCCGGGACAGGGGGCTCTGGGGCCAACGTCCTGACTTTC
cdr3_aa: CASSLAGTGGSGANVLTF

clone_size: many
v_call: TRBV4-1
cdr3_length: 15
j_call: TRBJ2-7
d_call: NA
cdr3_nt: TGCGCCAGCAGCCAAGAGGGTGTGTGGGCCGGCGAGCAGTACTTC
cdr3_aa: CASSQEGVWAGEQYF

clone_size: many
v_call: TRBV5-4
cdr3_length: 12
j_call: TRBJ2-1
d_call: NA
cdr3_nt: TGTGCCAGCAGCTTGGCCGAGTTTAAGCAGTTCTTC
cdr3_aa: CASSLAEFKQFF

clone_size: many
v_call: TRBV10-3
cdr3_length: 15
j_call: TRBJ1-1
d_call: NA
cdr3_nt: TGTGCCATCAGTGAGACGAACCCGGGAGGGACTGAAGCTTTCTTT
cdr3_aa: CAISETNPGGTEAFF

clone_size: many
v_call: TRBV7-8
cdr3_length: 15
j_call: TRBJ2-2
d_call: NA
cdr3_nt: TGTGCCAGCAGCTTAGGTGTGGGGGCCGGCGGGGAGCTGTTTTTT
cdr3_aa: CASSLGVGAGGELFF

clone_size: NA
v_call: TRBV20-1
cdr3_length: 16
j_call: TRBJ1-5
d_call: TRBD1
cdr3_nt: TGCAGTGCTAGAGATCAGTCAGGGGGAAGCAATCAGCCCCAGCATTTT
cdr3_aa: CSARDQSGGSNQPQHF

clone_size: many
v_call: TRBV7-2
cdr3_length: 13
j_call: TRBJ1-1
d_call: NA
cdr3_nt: TGTGCCAGCAGCTTCTCGGTGAACACTGAAGCTTTCTTT
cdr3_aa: CASSFSVNTEAFF

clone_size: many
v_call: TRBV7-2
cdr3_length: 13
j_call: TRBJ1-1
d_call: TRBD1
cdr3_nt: TGTGCCAGCAGCCCACAGGGGCACACTGAAGCTTTCTTT
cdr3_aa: CASSPQGHTEAFF

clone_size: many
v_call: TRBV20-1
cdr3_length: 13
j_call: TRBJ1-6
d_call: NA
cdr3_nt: TGCAGTGCTAGAGGGCCGGGAGCCTCACCCCTCCACTTT
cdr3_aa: CSARGPGASPLHF

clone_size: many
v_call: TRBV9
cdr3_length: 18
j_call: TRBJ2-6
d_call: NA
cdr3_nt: TGTGCCAGCAGCGTAGGCGGGCAGGTTAGCTCTGGGGCCAACGTCCTGACTTTC
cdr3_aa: CASSVGGQVSSGANVLTF

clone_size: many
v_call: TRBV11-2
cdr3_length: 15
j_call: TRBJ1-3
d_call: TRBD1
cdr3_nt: TGTGCCAGCAGCCCAGGACAGGGCGGTGGAAACACCATATATTTT
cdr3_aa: CASSPGQGGGNTIYF

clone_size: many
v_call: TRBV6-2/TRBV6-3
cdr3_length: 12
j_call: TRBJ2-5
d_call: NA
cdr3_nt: TGTGCCAGCAGTTCCCGACGCAGGACCCAGTACTTC
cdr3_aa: CASSSRRRTQYF

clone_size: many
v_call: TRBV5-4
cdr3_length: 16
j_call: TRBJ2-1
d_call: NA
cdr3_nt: TGTGCCAGCAGCTTGGGGGGATTTCGCGGAGACAATGAGCAGTTCTTC
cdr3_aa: CASSLGGFRGDNEQFF

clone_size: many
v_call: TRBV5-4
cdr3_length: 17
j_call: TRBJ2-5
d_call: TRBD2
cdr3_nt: TGTGCCAGCAGCCGGGGGACTAGCGGGGCCCTTCAAGAGACCCAGTACTTC
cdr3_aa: CASSRGTSGALQETQYF

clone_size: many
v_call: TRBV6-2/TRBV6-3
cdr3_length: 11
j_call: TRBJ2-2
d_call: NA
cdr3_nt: TGTGCCAGCAGAGCCGACAGTAGGCTGTTTTTT
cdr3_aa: CASRADSRLFF